This T cell receptor (beta chain) was sequenced in a study of regulatory T cells in long-lasting Graves disease. Study-wide findings and caveats: Blood alone, not thyroid tissue, was studied. Persistent Graves' patients showed a TCR diversity that was lower than that of newly diagnosed ones.

Combining iRepertoire HTBI primers with Arm-PCR of CDR3 regions, the authors built TCR beta libraries. Via MiXCR, TCRdb re-called the multiplex PCR reads, giving one row per CDR3 protein. The sample has around 400,000 distinct CDR3 sequences; around a fifth are singletons. Noted time point: persistent/refractory GD, antithyroid drugs over 5 years with positive TRAb. Scientists built the TCR library using RNA that was extracted from PBMCs. The patients were enrolled through endocrinology in Xi'an, China. This clonotype was seen more than once but under ten times. What it recognizes is unknown. The V gene's germline CDR1 is SGHKS and CDR2 YYEKEE (reference sequence). The V gene lost 2 bases and the J gene lost 5 bases, with 9 bases spanning the gap. CDR3 length: 13 amino acids.

The receptor was derived from a female donor with Graves disease. This specimen was peripheral blood mononuclear cells (PBMCs), taken when the disease was refractory, from a patient treated with antithyroid drugs. This chain links TRBV5-5 with TRBJ2-3; D is unresolved. CDR3 sequence (DNA): TGTGCCAGCAGCTTAATGGCCCTAGATACGCAGTATTTT. It yields the protein CASSLMALDTQYF.